What follows are 2 T cell receptor beta chains derived from one specimen sequenced in a study of cytomegalovirus exposure and HLA in healthy donors. Libraries were prepared by immunoSEQ multiplex PCR; TCRdb keeps only in-frame clonotypes and omits some of them. Of roughly 250,000 clones in the sample, around nine tenths are singletons; the top ten hold roughly 2.5%. Sequenced material: PBMCs. Every receptor here comes from a man aged 18 to 30 in good health and CMV-seronegative.

The V and J genes are TRBV11-2 and TRBJ2-2; a possible D gene is TRBD2 (6 bases). The V end lost 3 bases, the J end lost 6 bases, and 20 bases lay between the germline ends. This CDR3 has 17 amino acids. CDR1 is SGHAT and CDR2 is FQNNGV in the germline V gene. The CDR3 bases are TGTGCCAGCAGCTTGGTAGGGACTGGCACTCGATCCGGGGAGCTGTTTTTT. Its translation is CASSLVGTGTRSGELFF. Full variable domain (missing parts from reference TRBV11-2 and TRBJ2-2): EAGVAQSPRYKIIEKRQSVAFWCNPISGHATLYWYQQILGQGPKLLIQFQNNGVVDDSQLPKDRFSAERLKGVDSTLKIQPAKLEDSAVYLCASSLVGTGTRSGELFFGEGSRLTVL.

The rearrangement uses TRBV11-2 and TRBJ2-3; 9 nucleotides agree with TRBD2. The CDR3 totals 18 residues. The germline gives CDR1 SGHAT, CDR2 FQNNGV. Trimming at V came to 2 bases and at J to 3 bases, leaving 12 bases not matched to a gene. The CDR3 region is CASSLSALAGIRTDTQYF. For the CDR3, the DNA is TGTGCCAGCAGCTTAAGTGCCCTAGCGGGAATCCGTACAGATACGCAGTATTTT.